This T cell receptor (beta chain) appears in the sequencing data of a study of T-cell reconstitution after alpha-beta-depleted transplantation in children. Study results and caveats: T-cell numbers and diversity one year post-transplant derived largely from freshly generated T cells.

On this clonotype: Its specificity is unknown.

Trimming cost V 4 bases and J 0 bases; bases outside gene matches: 1. The CDR3 is 16 amino acids. The V gene's germline CDR1 is WNHNN and CDR2 SYGVQD (reference sequence). Unique molecular identifiers were used in preparing the TCRbeta library. TCRdb passed the PCR reads through MiXCR, listing each CDR3 protein once. The profile covers approximately 1,000,000 distinct CDR3 sequences, with around 30% appearing a single time and roughly 27% taken by the ten largest. Sequenced here: PBMCs, mostly from graft donor cells, sampled 360 days after TCRalphabeta/CD19-depleted stem cell transplant. This clonotype originated in a boy under two years old who had a stem cell transplant for SCID, so the T cells may come from the graft donor. V usage is TRBV10-1 and J usage is TRBJ2-1, with 12 nucleotides matching TRBD2. The CDR3 loop reads CASSGTSGASYNEQFF. The CDR3 region has the DNA TGCGCCAGCAGTGGGACTAGCGGGGCCTCCTACAATGAGCAGTTCTTC.